This TCR beta chain was observed in a study of spatial heterogeneity in lung cancer. Background on the study: Alpha-chain sequences were detected in numbers that were consistently lower than beta-chain sequences.

Unique molecular identifiers tagged every individual TCR cDNA molecule. TCRdb reprocessed the 5' RACE reads via MiXCR and lists one record per CDR3 protein. Of around 60,000 distinct CDR3 sequences in the sample, approximately 8.9% are singletons; the top ten hold more than 13%. Findings and limits, study-wide: Circulating ubiquitous expanded tumor TCRs were observed more frequently at resection than at follow-up.

With regard to this clonotype: Its antigen is not identified.

Time point indicated: sample taken at primary tumor resection. In each case, whole RNA from tumor, nontumor lung or frozen PBMC was sequenced unsorted. The cohort: approximately 66 early-stage, untreated non-small cell lung cancer patients. Specimen: PBMCs, collected at surgery. The TCR was taken from a female donor with early-stage non-small cell lung cancer.

CDR3 protein: CASSPGSQETQYF. The CDR3 DNA is TGTGCCAGCAGCCCGGGGTCTCAAGAGACCCAGTACTTC. The rearrangement links TRBV7-3 to TRBJ2-5; D is possibly TRBD2 (5 bases). This CDR3 has 13 residues. Germline assignment: CDR1 SGHTA and CDR2 FQGTGA. V lost 5 bases and J 2 bases, leaving 9 bases between the germline ends.